Presented here are 8 T cell receptor beta chains from one specimen sequenced in a study of identifying expanded T cells in peripheral blood. The protocol was immunoSEQ multiplex PCR, while the TCRdb copy is restricted to in-frame clones and leaves out a portion. The sample carries about 130,000 clones, 65% to 90% recorded once. The sample comprised blood. The receptors shown here come from a person aged 18 to 75 in good health.

This clone appeared a few times. The rearrangement uses TRBV30 and TRBJ2-7, with D possibly being TRBD1 or TRBD2 (6 bases each). V was clipped by 2 bases and J by 1 base, with 15 bases between them. CDR1 is GTSNPN, CDR2 SVGIG, per germline (reference sequence). The CDR3 consists of 15 residues. The CDR3 bases are TGTGCCTGGAGTCCCTTGGGGGGCGAGTCCTACGAGCAGTACTTC. Its translation is CAWSPLGGESYEQYF.

The CDR3 sequence: CSLLYNQETQYF. In DNA, the CDR3 is TGCAGCCTCCTCTATAACCAAGAGACCCAGTACTTC. The V gene is TRBV29-1, the J gene TRBJ2-5; no definite D call. Deletions cut 8 bases from V and 0 bases from J, with 10 bases between. The length of the CDR3 is 12 residues. CDR1 and CDR2 (germline): SQVTM, ANQGSEA.

CDR3 residues: CATGRRGGTEAFF. CDR3 DNA: TGTGCCACCGGGAGGCGAGGGGGCACTGAAGCTTTCTTT. The V and J genes are TRBV7-3 and TRBJ1-1; D is perhaps TRBD1 (6 bases). Germline V CDR1 and CDR2: SGHTA, FQGTGA. V gave up 10 bases and J gave up 4 bases, with 16 bases separating them. The CDR3 is 13 amino acids.

This rearrangement joins TRBV5-1 to TRBJ1-5; perhaps TRBD1 as D (6 bases). The V gene's germline CDR1 is SGHRS and CDR2 YFSETQ. This CDR3 has 15 amino acids. The V gene lost 0 bases and the J gene lost 2 bases, with 9 bases spanning the gap. CDR3 nucleotides: TGCGCCAGCAGCTTGGCAGGGGATGGCAATCAGCCCCAGCATTTT. Amino acids: CASSLAGDGNQPQHF.

This rearrangement joins TRBV6-4 to TRBJ2-3; TRBD1 is a possible D gene (5 bases). The CDR3 totals 14 residues. V was cut by 8 bases and J by 2 bases, with 14 bases left in between. Per germline, CDR1 MRHNA and CDR2 SNTAGT. The CDR3 region is CASSQGLATDTQYF. The CDR3 DNA reads TGTGCCAGCTCCCAGGGATTGGCCACAGATACGCAGTATTTT.

The chain carries TRBV7-9 and TRBJ2-3; D gene ambiguous. Germline loops: CDR1 SEHNR, CDR2 FQNEAQ (reference sequence). V was cut by 6 bases and J by 6 bases, with 16 bases left in between. This CDR3 spans 14 amino acids. The CDR3 loop is CASSLLWPTDTQYF. The CDR3 nucleotides are TGTGCCAGCAGTCTTTTATGGCCGACCGATACGCAGTATTTT.

The chain links TRBV2 to TRBJ2-7; a possible D gene is TRBD2 (7 bases). With 7 bases removed from V and 9 bases from J, the gap between germline ends came to 19 bases. This CDR3 region has 13 residues. From germline, CDR1 is SNHLY and CDR2 FYNNEI. In nucleotides, the CDR3 is TGTGCCAGCACTGGGGGGGGGCCTATCGGGCAGTACTTC. It specifies CASTGGGPIGQYF. Full variable domain (outside the CDR3, taken from reference TRBV2 and TRBJ2-7): EPEVTQTPSHQVTQMGQEVILRCVPISNHLYFYWYRQILGQKVEFLVSFYNNEISEKSEIFDDQFSVERPDGSNFTLKIRSTKLEDSAMYFCASTGGGPIGQYFGPGTRLTVT.

This clone was seen only once. The chain recombines TRBV18 with TRBJ1-4; D gene uncertain. The germline gives CDR1 KGHSH, CDR2 LQKENI. The CDR3 covers 15 residues. V lost 0 bases to trimming and J lost 0 bases, with 5 bases between them. This chain's CDR3 is CASSPPPATNEKLFF. In DNA form, the CDR3 reads TGTGCCAGCTCACCACCGCCTGCAACTAATGAAAAACTGTTTTTT.